These T cell receptor beta chains were read from a single sample in a study of Graves' ophthalmopathy and Graves' hyperthyroidism. TCRdb ran MiXCR on the multiplex PCR reads and lists one entry per CDR3 protein. The table includes 150,000 to 200,000 distinct CDR3 sequences, 35% to 50% detected once. Sequencing was carried out using peripheral blood. These receptors came from a man aged 25 to 40 with Graves' ophthalmopathy. Each CDR3 is given with its conserved first and last residue. A D gene is named only where the DNA matches it firmly. For some rows the clone size is stated as once, few or many, or as a class when expanded; others skip it.

V: TRBV12-3/TRBV12-4; J: TRBJ1-5; D: -; size: many; DNA: TGTGCCAGCAGTTTACGACAGAGCAATCAGCCCCAGCATTTT; CDR3: CASSLRQSNQPQHF
V: TRBV6-5; J: TRBJ2-5; D: TRBD2; size: -; DNA: TGTGCCAGCAGTTGGGCTAGCGGGAGGGGAGAAGAGACCCAGTACTTC; CDR3: CASSWASGRGEETQYF
V: TRBV6-1; J: TRBJ1-2; D: -; size: -; DNA: TGTGCCAGCACCCGCGGAGTCTCGGGTGGCTACACCTTC; CDR3: CASTRGVSGGYTF
V: TRBV6-2/TRBV6-3; J: TRBJ2-7; D: -; size: many; DNA: TGTGCCAGCAGCCACCCGAGAGGCGGAACCTACGAGCAGTACTTC; CDR3: CASSHPRGGTYEQYF
V: TRBV27; J: TRBJ1-6; D: TRBD1; size: many; DNA: TGTGCCAGCAGAGACAGGGGGCATTCACCCCTCCACTTT; CDR3: CASRDRGHSPLHF
V: TRBV6-1; J: TRBJ2-2; D: -; size: many; DNA: TGTGCCAGCAGGCTAGATCTGGACACCGGGGAGCTGTTTTTT; CDR3: CASRLDLDTGELFF
V: TRBV6-2/TRBV6-3; J: TRBJ2-5; D: -; size: few; DNA: TGTGCCAGCATCGAAGGGGGTACCAGAAAGACCCAGTACTTC; CDR3: CASIEGGTRKTQYF
V: TRBV6-5; J: TRBJ1-2; D: -; size: many; DNA: TGTGCCAGCAGTTCCGACAGGTCAACCCATTCGAGCTATGGCTACACCTTC; CDR3: CASSSDRSTHSSYGYTF
V: TRBV20-1; J: TRBJ2-7; D: -; size: -; DNA: TGCAGTGCCCATACCGGGAGCTCCTACGAGCAGTACTTC; CDR3: CSAHTGSSYEQYF
V: TRBV6-1; J: TRBJ2-7; D: -; size: -; DNA: TGTGCCAGCAGTGAAACCGCCCTGCTGGAGCAGTACTTC; CDR3: CASSETALLEQYF